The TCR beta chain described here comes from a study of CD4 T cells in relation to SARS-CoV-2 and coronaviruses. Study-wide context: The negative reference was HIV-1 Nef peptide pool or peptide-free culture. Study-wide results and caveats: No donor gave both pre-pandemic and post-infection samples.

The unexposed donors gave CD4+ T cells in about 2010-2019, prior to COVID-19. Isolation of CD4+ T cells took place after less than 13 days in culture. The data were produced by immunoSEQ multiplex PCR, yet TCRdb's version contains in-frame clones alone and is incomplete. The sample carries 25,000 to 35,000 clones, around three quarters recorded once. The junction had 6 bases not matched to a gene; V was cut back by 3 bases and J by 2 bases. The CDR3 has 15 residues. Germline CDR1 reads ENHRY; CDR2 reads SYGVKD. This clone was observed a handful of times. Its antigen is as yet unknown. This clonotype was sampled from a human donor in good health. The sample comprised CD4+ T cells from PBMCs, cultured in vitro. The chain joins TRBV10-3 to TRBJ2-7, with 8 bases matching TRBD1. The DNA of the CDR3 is TGTGCCATCAGTGACGGACAGGGTGGCCCCTACGAGCAGTACTTC. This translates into CAISDGQGGPYEQYF.